This T cell receptor (beta chain) was retrieved from a study of type 1 regulatory T cells. Study at large: This in vitro CD4 product, T-allo10, is enriched for Tr1 cells and alloantigen-specific.

The V gene's germline CDR1 is LNHDA and CDR2 SQIVND (reference sequence). The junction had 14 bases not matched to a gene; V was cut back by 3 bases and J by 5 bases. The CDR3 consists of 20 residues. One entry per CDR3 protein, called by TCRdb with MiXCR from the reads. This table has roughly 40,000 distinct CDR3 sequences, about 12% appearing once. This clonotype has a single count. Antigen unknown. This TCR was recovered from a human donor in good health. Sequencing was done on a sample of cultured non-Tr1 T cells, either the whole culture or a sorted T cell fraction (not recorded which). The rearrangement links TRBV19 to TRBJ2-1, with 15 bases identical to TRBD2. CDR3 DNA: TGTGCCAGTAGTATCCTTCGTTGGGGACTAGCGGGAGGTGGAGACAATGAGCAGTTCTTC. This codes for CASSILRWGLAGGGDNEQFF.